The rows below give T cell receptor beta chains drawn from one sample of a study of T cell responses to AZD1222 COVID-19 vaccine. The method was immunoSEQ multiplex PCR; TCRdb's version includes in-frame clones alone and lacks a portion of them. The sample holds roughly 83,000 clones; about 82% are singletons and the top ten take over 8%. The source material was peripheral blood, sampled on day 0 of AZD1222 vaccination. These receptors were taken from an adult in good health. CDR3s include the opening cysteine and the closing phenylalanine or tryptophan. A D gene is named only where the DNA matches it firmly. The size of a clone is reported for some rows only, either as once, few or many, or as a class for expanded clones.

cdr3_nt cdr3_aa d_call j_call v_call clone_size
TGCGCCAGCAGCCCCGGGACAGCCGATCAGCCCCAGCATTTT CASSPGTADQPQHF TRBD1 TRBJ1-5 TRBV5-1 -
TGCGCCAGCAGCTTGTGGGCTCAGCGGGACAGTCTCGTCCCCTACGAGCAGTACTTC CASSLWAQRDSLVPYEQYF - TRBJ2-7 TRBV5-1 -
TGTGCCAGCAGCTTAGGTCCGGGACAGCGAACGAAAAGCTCTGGAAACACCATATATTTT CASSLGPGQRTKSSGNTIYF TRBD1 TRBJ1-3 TRBV7-6 -
TGCAGCGTACGCACTTCGAACACCGGGGAGCTGTTTTTT CSVRTSNTGELFF - TRBJ2-2 TRBV29-1 -
TGTGCCAGTAGTATAGGGAAAAACATTCAGTACTTC CASSIGKNIQYF - TRBJ2-4 TRBV19 -
TGTGCCAGCAGCTTAGGAGACCAGGGGTACTATGGCTACACCTTC CASSLGDQGYYGYTF - TRBJ1-2 TRBV7-6 -
TGTGCCACCAGCGATCCGACTAGCGGGAGGGCCGCCCCCTACGAGCAGTACTTC CATSDPTSGRAAPYEQYF TRBD2 TRBJ2-7 TRBV15 -
TGTGCCAGCAGCGTAGCATGGGGTTCTGGAAACACCATATATTTT CASSVAWGSGNTIYF - TRBJ1-3 TRBV9 -
TGCGCCAGCAGCCAAGCGGTCCTAGCGGAAAGCACAGATACGCAGTATTTT CASSQAVLAESTDTQYF TRBD2 TRBJ2-3 TRBV4-3 -
TGTGCCAGCTCGAAGGGAAGGGGGATGGGGAACTATGGCTACACCTTC CASSKGRGMGNYGYTF - TRBJ1-2 TRBV27 few
TGTGCCAGCAGCTTTAGCAAGCCTAATGAAAAACTGTTTTTT CASSFSKPNEKLFF - TRBJ1-4 TRBV5-6 few
TGCGCCAGCAGCCAGCCCGACGGGGGTCCCAAAGCTTTCTTT CASSQPDGGPKAFF - TRBJ1-1 TRBV4-1 -
TGTGCCAGTAGTACAGGACAGGGGTCCGCTCTTTGGCAAGCTTTCTTT CASSTGQGSALWQAFF TRBD1 TRBJ1-1 TRBV19 -
TGTGCCAGTAGTAGTTTAGGGGGCAAAGGGGCCAACGTCCTGACTTTC CASSSLGGKGANVLTF TRBD1 TRBJ2-6 TRBV19 -
TGTGCCAGCAGCCAAGAAGGGGGGACCCTGGACTACGAGCAGTACTTC CASSQEGGTLDYEQYF - TRBJ2-7 TRBV3-1/TRBV3-2 -
TGTGCCAGCAGTTCCCTCAGCGGGAGGGGCGACAATGAGCAGTTCTTC CASSSLSGRGDNEQFF TRBD2 TRBJ2-1 TRBV6-5 -
TGTGCCAGCTCACCCTCCCCCGATCAGCCCCAGCATTTT CASSPSPDQPQHF - TRBJ1-5 TRBV18 -
TGCGCCAGCAGCTTGGGGACAGGACGTCAAGAGACCCAGTACTTC CASSLGTGRQETQYF TRBD1 TRBJ2-5 TRBV5-1 few
TGTGCCAGCAGCGTGACAAAACGTCCGAACTATGGCTACACCTTC CASSVTKRPNYGYTF - TRBJ1-2 TRBV7-2 -
TGCGCCAGCAGCTACCGACCCTCGGACAGGGAGTATGGCTACACCTTC CASSYRPSDREYGYTF TRBD1 TRBJ1-2 TRBV4-1 -
TGTGCCAGCAGCCCAGGACAGGGTTGGGGGTACACCATATATTTT CASSPGQGWGYTIYF TRBD1 TRBJ1-3 TRBV3-1/TRBV3-2 -
TGTGCCATTCTTCCACGGGTGTCCCAGCCCCAGCATTTT CAILPRVSQPQHF - TRBJ1-5 TRBV6-9 -
TGTGCCACCAGTGGTAGCGGAAACAATGAGCAGTTCTTC CATSGSGNNEQFF - TRBJ2-1 TRBV24-1 -
TGCGCCAGCAGCTTGGGACAGCATTCTGGAAACACCATATATTTT CASSLGQHSGNTIYF - TRBJ1-3 TRBV5-1 -
TGCAGCGTTGATCAGGGTAGCCGAGGGGCCCAGTACTTC CSVDQGSRGAQYF - TRBJ2-5 TRBV29-1 -
TGTGCCAGCAGCGCCGGGACGTGGGAAGCCGCGAACACCGGGGAGCTGTTTTTT CASSAGTWEAANTGELFF - TRBJ2-2 TRBV7-8 -
TGTGCCAGCAGCCAAGATCAGGAGGGTCATAATGAGCAGTTCTTC CASSQDQEGHNEQFF - TRBJ2-1 TRBV4-2 -
TGTGCCAGTAGTATAGGACCTCAGCCCCAGCATTTT CASSIGPQPQHF - TRBJ1-5 TRBV19 -
TGCGCCAGCAGCTCGGGGACAGCCCTGAACACTGAAGCTTTCTTT CASSSGTALNTEAFF TRBD1 TRBJ1-1 TRBV5-1 -
TGCAGCGTTGAAGCGGGGGCTGGCTATGGCTACACCTTC CSVEAGAGYGYTF - TRBJ1-2 TRBV29-1 -
TGTGCCAGCTCACCGGGACAGGGAGTTTCACCCCTCCACTTT CASSPGQGVSPLHF TRBD1 TRBJ1-6 TRBV18 -
TGTGCCAGCAGCAAATTAGAGGCACAGGGAAGGACGGATCAGCCCCAGCATTTT CASSKLEAQGRTDQPQHF - TRBJ1-5 TRBV21-1 -
TGCGCCAGCACCGACAGGAGCAATCAGCCCCAGCATTTT CASTDRSNQPQHF - TRBJ1-5 TRBV10-2 -
TGTGCCAGCAGCCCAACAGGGGGCCAGGGTGAGCAGTACTTC CASSPTGGQGEQYF TRBD1 TRBJ2-7 TRBV6-5 -
TGTGCCAGCAGCTTAGAAAGTTATGAAGCTTTCTTT CASSLESYEAFF - TRBJ1-1 TRBV7-9 few
TGTGCCAGCAGCCCTCGACTAGCGGGGATAGAAGAGACCCAGTACTTC CASSPRLAGIEETQYF TRBD2 TRBJ2-5 TRBV9 -
TGTGCCAGCAGCCCGGGACTAGCGGGGGGTGCGAACACCGGGGAGCTGTTTTTT CASSPGLAGGANTGELFF TRBD2 TRBJ2-2 TRBV7-6 -
TGTGCCAGCAGCGGGACAGGGGTGGCCTCGGGCTCAGATACGCAGTATTTT CASSGTGVASGSDTQYF TRBD1 TRBJ2-3 TRBV6-2/TRBV6-3 -
TGTGCCAGCAAACAGACAGGGGGACTCTCCTACGAGCAGTACTTC CASKQTGGLSYEQYF TRBD1 TRBJ2-7 TRBV6-5 -
TGTGCCAGCAGCTTAGATAGGGGTGGGCAAGAGACCCAGTACTTC CASSLDRGGQETQYF - TRBJ2-5 TRBV7-2 -
TGTGCCAGCAGCTTAGACGAGTGGATCTCTGGAAACACCATATATTTT CASSLDEWISGNTIYF - TRBJ1-3 TRBV7-6 -
TGTGCCAGCAGCTTGGCTCTGTACACTGAAGCTTTCTTT CASSLALYTEAFF - TRBJ1-1 TRBV5-4 -
TGTGCCAGCAGGTCATCCCAGGGGGCGGGAAGTTTTAATGAAAAACTGTTTTTT CASRSSQGAGSFNEKLFF TRBD1 TRBJ1-4 TRBV2 -
TGTGCCAGCAGTGTGGACAGGGTAAGGGGCAATCAGCCCCAGCATTTT CASSVDRVRGNQPQHF TRBD1 TRBJ1-5 TRBV2 -
TGTGCCAGCAGTTATAAGATCGACCGGGGGCCCCAGCATTTT CASSYKIDRGPQHF - TRBJ1-5 TRBV6-6 -
TGTGCCAGCAGCTTGGGGGACAGGGGGCTGCACAATGAGCAGTTCTTC CASSLGDRGLHNEQFF TRBD1 TRBJ2-1 TRBV7-9 -
TGTGCCAGTAGAAGAGGGTCCGGGGCCAACGTCCTGACTTTC CASRRGSGANVLTF - TRBJ2-6 TRBV6-5 -
TGCGCCAGCAGTGAGAGGGTAGCGGTTACCCTGTACAATGAGCAGTTCTTC CASSERVAVTLYNEQFF - TRBJ2-1 TRBV10-2 once
TGTGCCAGCAGTGGGGGGAGAGATCAGCCCCAGCATTTT CASSGGRDQPQHF - TRBJ1-5 TRBV4-2 -
TGCAGTGCTAGTCCCGACGGAAGCAATCAGCCCCAGCATTTT CSASPDGSNQPQHF - TRBJ1-5 TRBV20-1 -
TGTGCCAGTAGTATGCTGGGGGCCGCAACTAATGAAAAACTGTTTTTT CASSMLGAATNEKLFF - TRBJ1-4 TRBV19 -
TGTGCCAGCCGGATAGCGGACCAAGAGACCCAGTACTTC CASRIADQETQYF - TRBJ2-5 TRBV12-3/TRBV12-4 -
TGTGCCAGCAGCGCAGAGGGATCGGAAGGAAACACCATATATTTT CASSAEGSEGNTIYF - TRBJ1-3 TRBV9 -